Each of the 27 T cell receptor beta chains below was sequenced from the same sample in a study of blood T cell repertoires in COVID-19. The protocol was immunoSEQ multiplex PCR, while the TCRdb copy is restricted to in-frame clones and leaves out a portion. The sample holds fewer than 250,000 clones; 75% to 90% are singletons and the top ten take roughly 2.7%. What was sequenced was peripheral blood. These receptors all stem from a man younger than 40 with COVID-19, enrolled during active disease.

This clone appeared a single time. V gene TRBV18 combines with J gene TRBJ2-2, with TRBD2 matching 9 bases. The CDR3 covers 17 residues. CDR1 and CDR2 (germline): KGHSH, LQKENI. With V trimmed by 5 bases and J by 6 bases, 13 bases remained unmatched. This chain's CDR3 is CASSASLGLALSGELFF. CDR3 coding DNA: TGTGCCAGCTCAGCCTCGTTGGGACTAGCCCTCTCCGGGGAGCTGTTTTTT.

This chain joins TRBV19 and TRBJ1-1; D remains ambiguous. V was shortened by 5 bases and J by 10 bases, with 38 bases between the two germline ends. Looked up from germline, CDR1 is LNHDA and CDR2 is SQIVND (reference sequence). The CDR3 loop spans 20 amino acids. The CDR3 coding sequence is TGTGCCAGTAGTTTCGGAGGGAGTTGGGCAGTGTTTGAACGGGAATATGGAGCTTTCTTT. Residues: CASSFGGSWAVFEREYGAFF.

The chain links TRBV27 to TRBJ1-5; 8 positions agree with TRBD1. V lost 3 bases, J lost 7 bases, and 2 bases stayed unmatched. The CDR3 length is 13 residues. Germline CDR1 is MNHEY and CDR2 is SMNVEV (reference sequence). The CDR3 here is CASSLTGEQPQHF. The CDR3 DNA reads TGTGCCAGCAGTTTGACAGGGGAACAGCCCCAGCATTTT.

J is TRBJ1-6 and V is TRBV28; D might be TRBD1 (6 bases). In germline, CDR1 is MDHEN, CDR2 SYDVKM. The CDR3 extends over 18 amino acids. V lost 8 bases and J lost 3, with 23 bases in between. CDR3 amino acids: CASRQGDTRLGYNSPLHF. CDR3 sequence (DNA): TGTGCCAGCCGACAAGGGGACACTCGGTTGGGCTATAATTCACCCCTCCACTTT.

Here the CDR3 DNA reads TGTGCCAGCAGCCAAGAAGAAGTGGGAGATGTAACCCAGTACTTC. It encodes CASSQEEVGDVTQYF. The gene calls are TRBV4-2 and TRBJ2-5; a weak D match, TRBD2 (5 bases). V was pared by 0 bases and J by 8 bases, with 16 bases between. Germline lookup yields CDR1 LGHNA and CDR2 YNFKEQ. The CDR3 has 15 amino acids.

This chain uses TRBV14 with TRBJ2-5; TRBD2 matches 12 bases. The V gene end was trimmed by 3 bases and the J gene end by 5 bases; junction bases not matched to a gene: 1. The CDR3 has 14 residues. Germline CDR1 and CDR2: SGHDN and FVKESK. The CDR3 region has the DNA TGTGCCAGCAGCCATACTAGCGGGAGGGAGACCCAGTACTTC. Amino acids: CASSHTSGRETQYF.

In this sample, this clone turned up a few times. The chain recombines TRBV9 with TRBJ2-1; D is ambiguous. V gave up 4 bases and J gave up 10 bases, with 12 bases separating them. The CDR3 totals 12 residues. CDR1 SGDLS and CDR2 YYNGEE come from the germline V gene. The DNA for the CDR3 is TGTGCCAGCAGCTTACAGTTCAGCGAGCAGTTCTTC. Protein product: CASSLQFSEQFF.

The chain recombines TRBV10-3 with TRBJ2-7; D may be TRBD1 (6 bases). Germline V gene data show CDR1 as ENHRY and CDR2 as SYGVKD. This CDR3 is built from 15 residues. V gave up 4 bases and J gave up 1 base, with 14 bases separating them. The CDR3 DNA reads as TGTGCCATCAGTGGGGCGACAGGCGATTCCTACGAGCAGTACTTC. Amino acid sequence: CAISGATGDSYEQYF.

This clone was recorded a few times. The CDR3 spells CASSLGVGGEAFF. DNA of the CDR3: TGTGCCAGCAGCTTGGGTGTGGGGGGAGAAGCTTTCTTT. This chain connects TRBV5-4 to TRBJ1-1, with a weak D call TRBD1 (5 bases). The germline V gene has CDR1 SGHNT and CDR2 YYREEE (reference sequence). The CDR3 extends over 13 amino acids. The V gene lost 0 bases and the J gene lost 8 bases, with 11 bases spanning the gap.

V and J are TRBV4-1 and TRBJ2-1, with 7 bases that match TRBD2. Germline-derived CDR1 and CDR2 are MGHRA and YSYEKL. V was pared by 1 base and J by 4 bases, with 13 bases of the junction left unmatched. The CDR3 covers 18 residues. The CDR3 region is CASSQVRFEGAGYNEQFF. Written as DNA, the CDR3 is TGCGCCAGCAGCCAAGTTAGGTTCGAGGGAGCGGGGTACAATGAGCAGTTCTTC.

J is TRBJ2-4 and V is TRBV24-1, with 9 bases that match TRBD1. Germline V gene data show CDR1 as KGHDR and CDR2 as SFDVKD. CDR3 length: 16 residues. The V segment lost 3 bases and the J segment 5 bases; nucleotides outside the gene matches: 7. CDR3 bases: TGTGCCACCAGTGATCCTGGGGACAGGGACCAAAACATTCAGTACTTC. It translates to CATSDPGDRDQNIQYF.

The CDR3 loop reads CASSPGHDRVWEKLFF. CDR3 DNA sequence: TGTGCCAGCTCACCGGGACATGACAGGGTGTGGGAAAAACTGTTTTTT. V usage is TRBV18 and J usage is TRBJ1-4; 7 nucleotides agree with TRBD1. Germline V gene lookup returns CDR1 KGHSH and CDR2 LQKENI. With V trimmed by 3 bases and J by 8 bases, 12 bases remained unmatched. CDR3 size: 16 residues. Variable domain in full (rest from reference TRBV18 and TRBJ1-4): NAGVMQNPRHLVRRRGQEARLRCSPMKGHSHVYWYRQLPEEGLKFMVYLQKENIIDESGMPKERFSAEFPKEGPSILRIQQVVRGDSAAYFCASSPGHDRVWEKLFFGSGTQLSVL.

The chain links TRBV7-7 to TRBJ1-1; D is unresolved. Germline CDR1 and CDR2: SSHAT and FNYEAQ (reference sequence). This CDR3 has 13 amino acids. V shed 5 bases and J shed 4 bases, with 11 bases lying between them. CDR3 sequence reads: CASSPPYSTEAFF. CDR3 coding DNA: TGTGCCAGCAGCCCCCCTTACAGCACTGAAGCTTTCTTT.

The chain uses TRBV27 and TRBJ1-1, with 7 bases aligning to TRBD1. CDR3 length: 16 residues. V lost 6 bases to trimming and J lost 0 bases; unmatched junction nucleotides: 10. Germline CDR1 is MNHEY and CDR2 is SMNVEV (reference sequence). CDR3 loop: CASSPARGEVNTEAFF. CDR3 nucleotides: TGTGCCAGCAGCCCGGCCAGGGGGGAGGTGAACACTGAAGCTTTCTTT.

The V gene is TRBV3-1 (or the pseudogene TRBV3-2), the J gene TRBJ1-2, with 10 bases identical to TRBD1. The CDR3 length is 13 residues. CDR1 is LGHDT, CDR2 YNNKEL, per germline (reference sequence). The ends lost 3 bases at V and 8 bases at J; junction bases unmatched: 3. The CDR3 loop reads CASSQTGGRGYTF. CDR3 coding DNA: TGTGCCAGCAGCCAGACAGGGGGCCGGGGCTACACCTTC.

The V gene is TRBV5-4, the J gene TRBJ1-1, with 8 bases aligning to TRBD1. Germline CDR1 reads SGHNT; CDR2 reads YYREEE (reference sequence). The CDR3 spans 14 residues. V dropped 4 bases and J dropped 7; count of bases not matched to a gene: 9. The CDR3 here is CASSHPRQGNEAFF. The CDR3 DNA follows: TGTGCCAGCAGCCACCCCCGACAGGGGAATGAAGCTTTCTTT.

This clone showed up just once. The chain couples TRBV7-3 to TRBJ2-3, with 11 bases fitting TRBD1. Germline CDR1 reads SGHTA; CDR2 reads FQGTGA. The CDR3 runs to 15 residues. The ends lost 6 bases at V and 3 bases at J; junction bases unmatched: 5. The CDR3 coding sequence is TGTGCCAGCAGACGGACAGGGGGCGCGACAGATACGCAGTATTTT. The encoded protein is CASRRTGGATDTQYF. The entire variable domain, with the rest obtained from reference TRBV7-3 and TRBJ2-3, is as follows: GAGVSQTPSNKVTEKGKYVELRCDPISGHTALYWYRQSLGQGPEFLIYFQGTGAADDSGLPNDRFFAVRPEGSVSTLKIQRTERGDSAVYLCASRRTGGATDTQYFGPGTRLTVL.

The rearrangement links TRBV4-3 to TRBJ2-7; 8 positions match TRBD2. Germline values: CDR1 LGHNA, CDR2 YSLEER. V dropped 3 bases and J dropped 2; count of bases not matched to a gene: 6. CDR3 size: 15 residues. The CDR3 sequence: CASSQLTGGPYEQYF. The CDR3 bases are TGCGCCAGCAGCCAGTTGACGGGAGGGCCCTACGAGCAGTACTTC.

The CDR3 loop reads CASSSPSREAVYEQYF. The CDR3 region has the DNA TGTGCCAGTAGTTCCCCTTCGAGGGAGGCCGTCTACGAGCAGTACTTC. V and J are TRBV19 and TRBJ2-7; a weak D match, TRBD2 (6 bases). Trimming cost V 5 bases and J 3 bases, with 20 bases left between them. This CDR3 comprises 16 residues. Germline V gene data show CDR1 as LNHDA and CDR2 as SQIVND (reference sequence).

The chain joins TRBV5-4 to TRBJ2-3; TRBD2 matches 12 bases. CDR3 size: 17 residues. Germline CDR1 is SGHNT and CDR2 is YYREEE (reference sequence). After removal of 4 bases from V and 4 bases from J, the junction contained 10 bases not matched to a gene. Here the CDR3 reads CASSRLGLAGWADTQYF. In nucleotides, the CDR3 is TGTGCCAGCAGCCGTTTAGGACTAGCGGGGTGGGCAGATACGCAGTATTTT.

The chain has TRBV5-1 and TRBJ2-2; tentative D call: TRBD1 (6 bases). The CDR3 length is 15 residues. Looked up from germline, CDR1 is SGHRS and CDR2 is YFSETQ. V lost 4 bases to trimming and J lost 5 bases, with 15 bases between them. The CDR3 DNA reads TGCGCCAGCAGCAAGGGACACCAAGGAACCGGGGAGCTGTTTTTT. Amino acids: CASSKGHQGTGELFF.

This chain joins TRBV9 and TRBJ1-6; D may be TRBD1 (5 bases). Trimming removed 0 bases at V and 6 bases at J, with 10 bases between. The CDR3 is made up of 15 amino acids. CDR1 and CDR2 (germline): SGDLS, YYNGEE. The CDR3 sequence is CASSVDTGANSPLHF. In DNA, the CDR3 is TGTGCCAGCAGCGTAGATACAGGAGCTAATTCACCCCTCCACTTT. Filled out from reference TRBV9 and TRBJ1-6, the complete variable domain reads DSGVTQTPKHLITATGQRVTLRCSPRSGDLSVYWYQQSLDQGLQFLIQYYNGEERAKGNILERFSAQQFPDLHSELNLSSLELGDSALYFCASSVDTGANSPLHFGNGTRLTVT.

The rearrangement links TRBV11-2 to TRBJ2-5; 7 nucleotides match TRBD1. Trimming at V came to 5 bases and at J to 2 bases, leaving 2 bases not matched to a gene. This CDR3 comprises 13 residues. In germline, CDR1 is SGHAT, CDR2 FQNNGV. Written as DNA, the CDR3 is TGTGCCAGCAGCGGGGGACAGCAAGAGACCCAGTACTTC. It is translated as CASSGGQQETQYF. The whole variable domain, remainder taken from reference TRBV11-2 and TRBJ2-5, is EAGVAQSPRYKIIEKRQSVAFWCNPISGHATLYWYQQILGQGPKLLIQFQNNGVVDDSQLPKDRFSAERLKGVDSTLKIQPAKLEDSAVYLCASSGGQQETQYFGPGTRLLVL.

The chain carries TRBV18 and TRBJ2-7; tentatively, D is TRBD1 (6 bases). The CDR3 sequence is 15 residues long. Germline V gene sequence: CDR1 KGHSH, CDR2 LQKENI. V was clipped by 0 bases and J by 0 bases, with 9 bases between them. The chain's CDR3 is CASSPPGHGSYEQYF. DNA of the CDR3: TGTGCCAGCTCACCACCGGGACACGGCTCCTACGAGCAGTACTTC.

The sample holds one count of this clone. The sample contains more than one DNA sequence encoding this CDR3. The chain has TRBV7-9 and TRBJ1-1; D call uncertain. Germline V gene data show CDR1 as SEHNR and CDR2 as FQNEAQ (reference sequence). The V end lost 5 bases, the J end lost 7 bases, and 8 bases lay between the germline ends. The CDR3 is made up of 11 amino acids. The CDR3 nucleotides read TGTGCCAGCAGCCCCGGCGGTGAAGCTTTCTTT. It translates to CASSPGGEAFF. Together with reference TRBV7-9 and TRBJ1-1, the CDR3 gives the full variable domain: DTGVSQNPRHKITKRGQNVTFRCDPISEHNRLYWYRQTLGQGPEFLTYFQNEAQLEKSRLLSDRFSAERPKGSFSTLEIQRTEQGDSAMYLCASSPGGEAFFGQGTRLTVV.

This chain joins TRBV6-5 and TRBJ2-1, with 10 bases fitting TRBD2. The CDR3 has 16 amino acids. Germline CDR1 and CDR2: MNHEY and SVGAGI. V gave up 4 bases and J gave up 5 bases; unmatched junction bases: 8. CDR3 protein: CASSFLTSGLNNEQFF. CDR3 nucleotides: TGTGCCAGCAGTTTCTTGACTAGCGGGTTAAACAATGAGCAGTTCTTC.

The chain links TRBV5-1 to TRBJ2-2; 9 bases align to TRBD1. The germline V gene has CDR1 SGHRS and CDR2 YFSETQ. The CDR3 length is 14 residues. With 0 bases clipped from V and 6 bases from J, the junction kept 0 bases outside the gene matches. CDR3 sequence (DNA): TGCGCCAGCAGCTTGGGACAGGGGGCCGGGGAGCTGTTTTTT. Its protein is CASSLGQGAGELFF.